This TCR beta chain is drawn from a study of Graves' ophthalmopathy and Graves' hyperthyroidism. The overall study: Peripheral blood (taken before any treatment) was collected at initial diagnosis.

The CDR3 sequence is 15 residues long. The V gene's germline CDR1 is SQVTM and CDR2 ANQGSEA. Trimming stripped 0 bases from V and 3 bases from J, with 14 bases between. This clonotype is a singleton in its sample. Its antigen is not identified. Amplifying from RNA transcripts, the study obtained TCR beta CDR3 regions. Investigators did first-round RT-PCR with HTBI primers, then second-round multiplex PCR. Each CDR3 protein is one row after TCRdb ran MiXCR on the multiplex PCR reads. The sample records 620,000 or so distinct CDR3 sequences, around a fifth being singletons. Study-level points and caveats: The model predicted ophthalmopathy progression with 60% to 71% sensitivity and around 72% specificity.

This receptor was identified in a woman in her late teens or twenties with stable Graves' hyperthyroidism. Some clones in this sample may be carry-over from other donors' samples. Sequencing input: peripheral blood. The chain combines TRBV29-1 with TRBJ1-1, with D possibly matching TRBD1 (6 bases). The CDR3 DNA is TGCAGCGTTGAAGATCCGAGAGGGGGACACACTGAAGCTTTCTTT. It is translated as CSVEDPRGGHTEAFF.